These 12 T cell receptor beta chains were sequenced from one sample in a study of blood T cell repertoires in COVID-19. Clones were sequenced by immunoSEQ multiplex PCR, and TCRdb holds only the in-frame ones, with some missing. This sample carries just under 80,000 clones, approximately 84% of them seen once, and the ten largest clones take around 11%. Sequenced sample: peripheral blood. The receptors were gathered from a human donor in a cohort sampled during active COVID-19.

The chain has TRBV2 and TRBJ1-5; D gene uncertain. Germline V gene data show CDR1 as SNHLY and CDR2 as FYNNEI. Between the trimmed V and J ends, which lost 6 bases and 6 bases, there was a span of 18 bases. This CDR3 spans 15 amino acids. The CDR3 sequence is CASSESGGIGQPQHF. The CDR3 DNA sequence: TGTGCCAGCAGCGAAAGTGGAGGGATAGGTCAGCCCCAGCATTTT.

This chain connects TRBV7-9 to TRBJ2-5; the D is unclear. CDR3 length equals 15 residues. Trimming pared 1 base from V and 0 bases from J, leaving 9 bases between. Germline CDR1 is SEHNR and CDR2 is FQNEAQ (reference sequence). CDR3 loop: CASSLGAKDQETQYF. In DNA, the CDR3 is TGTGCCAGCAGCTTAGGGGCCAAGGACCAAGAGACCCAGTACTTC.

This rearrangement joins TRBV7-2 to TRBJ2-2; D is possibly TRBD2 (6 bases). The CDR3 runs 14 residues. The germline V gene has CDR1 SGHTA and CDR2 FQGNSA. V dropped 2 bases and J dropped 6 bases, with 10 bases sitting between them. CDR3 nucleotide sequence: TGTGCCAGCAGCTTATGGGGGGTCTCCGGGGAGCTGTTTTTT. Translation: CASSLWGVSGELFF.

The CDR3 nucleotides read TGTGCCAGCAGCGTAGGAGCGGGGAGGGAGTTTCAGCCCCAGCATTTT. Protein product: CASSVGAGREFQPQHF. The V gene is TRBV9, the J gene TRBJ1-5, with no clear D. CDR3 length: 16 residues. Trimming pared 0 bases from V and 6 bases from J, leaving 16 bases between. The V gene's germline CDR1 is SGDLS and CDR2 YYNGEE.

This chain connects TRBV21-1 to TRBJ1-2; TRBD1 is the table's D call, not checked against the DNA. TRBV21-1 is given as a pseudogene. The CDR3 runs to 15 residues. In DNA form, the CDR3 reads TGTGCCAGCAGCATGCTCCTCAGGAACTCCTATGGCTACACCTTC. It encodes CASSMLLRNSYGYTF.

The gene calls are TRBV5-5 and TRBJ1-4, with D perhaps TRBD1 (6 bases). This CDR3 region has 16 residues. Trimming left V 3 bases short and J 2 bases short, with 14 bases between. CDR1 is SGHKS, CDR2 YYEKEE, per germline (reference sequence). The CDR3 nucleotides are TGTGCCAGCAGCTCGGACAGTGCTGCCACTAATGAAAAACTGTTTTTT. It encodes CASSSDSAATNEKLFF. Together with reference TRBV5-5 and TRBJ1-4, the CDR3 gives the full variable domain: DAGVTQSPTHLIKTRGQQVTLRCSPISGHKSVSWYQQVLGQGPQFIFQYYEKEERGRGNFPDRFSARQFPNYSSELNVNALLLGDSALYLCASSSDSAATNEKLFFGSGTQLSVL.

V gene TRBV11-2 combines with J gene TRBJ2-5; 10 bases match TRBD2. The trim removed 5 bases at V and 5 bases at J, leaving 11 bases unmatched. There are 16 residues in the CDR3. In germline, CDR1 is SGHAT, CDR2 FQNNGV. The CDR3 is CASSRVSGGARETQYF. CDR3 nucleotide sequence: TGTGCCAGCAGCCGTGTCAGCGGGGGGGCCCGCGAGACCCAGTACTTC.

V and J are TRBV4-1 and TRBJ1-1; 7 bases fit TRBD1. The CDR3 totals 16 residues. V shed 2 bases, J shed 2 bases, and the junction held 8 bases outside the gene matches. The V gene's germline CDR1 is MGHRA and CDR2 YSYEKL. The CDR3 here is CASSQYLGTANTEAFF. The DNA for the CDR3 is TGCGCCAGCAGCCAATACCTGGGGACAGCAAACACTGAAGCTTTCTTT.

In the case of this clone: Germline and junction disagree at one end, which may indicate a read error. The DNA for the CDR3 is TGCGCCAGCAGATTGGACAGGGGGAGTTACACTGAAGCTTTCTTT. This sequence encodes CASRLDRGSYTEAFF. The chain carries TRBV5-1 and TRBJ1-1, with 10 positions matching TRBD1. Germline-derived CDR1 and CDR2 are SGHRS and YFSETQ. The CDR3 contains 15 residues.

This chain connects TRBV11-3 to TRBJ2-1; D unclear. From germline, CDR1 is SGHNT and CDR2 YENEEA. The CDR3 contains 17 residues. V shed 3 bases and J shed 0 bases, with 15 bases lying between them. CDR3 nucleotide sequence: TGTGCCAGCAGCTTTAGTTTCCCCCCGAGCTCCTACAATGAGCAGTTCTTC. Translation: CASSFSFPPSSYNEQFF. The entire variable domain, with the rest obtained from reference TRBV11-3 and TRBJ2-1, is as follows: EAGVVQSPRYKIIEKKQPVAFWCNPISGHNTLYWYLQNLGQGPELLIRYENEEAVDDSQLPKDRFSAERLKGVDSTLKIQPAELGDSAVYLCASSFSFPPSSYNEQFFGPGTRLTVL.

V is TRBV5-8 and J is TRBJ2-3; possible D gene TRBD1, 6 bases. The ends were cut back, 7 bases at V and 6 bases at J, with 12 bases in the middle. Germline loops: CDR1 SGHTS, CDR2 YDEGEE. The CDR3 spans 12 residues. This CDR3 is CASRAGVDTQYF. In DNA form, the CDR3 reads TGTGCCAGCCGTGCAGGGGTGGATACGCAGTATTTT.

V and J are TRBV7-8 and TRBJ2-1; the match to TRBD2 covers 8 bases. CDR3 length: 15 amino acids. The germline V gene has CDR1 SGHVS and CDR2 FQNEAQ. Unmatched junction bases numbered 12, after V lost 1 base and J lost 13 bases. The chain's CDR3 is CASSLVRGDGWDQFF. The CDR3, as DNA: TGTGCCAGCAGCTTAGTGCGGGGGGATGGCTGGGATCAGTTCTTC.